These 7 T cell receptor beta chains share one sample of origin, sequenced in a study of type 1 and type 2 diabetes patients. Genomic DNA was the PCR template. The TCR beta CDR3 region was amplified using 30 forward and 13 reverse primers. MiXCR was run by TCRdb on the multiplex PCR reads, yielding one entry per CDR3 protein. The sample lists some 250,000 distinct CDR3 sequences; around 50% were seen once. The sequenced material came from peripheral blood mononuclear cells (PBMCs). These receptors all stem from a man aged 18 to 30 with type 2 diabetes.

The V gene is TRBV12-3 or TRBV12-4, the J gene TRBJ1-2, with D possibly matching TRBD1 (5 bases). The CDR3 has 14 residues. The V end lost 3 bases, the J end lost 4 bases, and 12 bases lay between the germline ends. In nucleotides, the CDR3 is TGTGCCAGCAGTTTGGGCAGGGCTGGCTATGGCTACACCTTC. Encoded protein: CASSLGRAGYGYTF.

This clonotype has just a few counts. The V and J genes are TRBV19 and TRBJ2-5; D is unresolved. Trimming took 0 bases from V and 7 from J, leaving 12 bases between them. Germline CDR1 is LNHDA and CDR2 is SQIVND (reference sequence). The CDR3 spans 14 residues. CDR3 nucleotides: TGTGCCAGTAGTATAGATGGTAGTAAGGGGACCCAGTACTTC. Protein product: CASSIDGSKGTQYF.

This clonotype was recorded at least ten times. This rearrangement joins TRBV7-8 to TRBJ2-5; D not certain. V lost 5 bases to trimming and J lost 7 bases, with 20 bases between them. The CDR3 covers 15 residues. Germline V lookup: CDR1 SGHVS, CDR2 FQNEAQ. The chain's CDR3 is CASSLLPRKRGTQYF. CDR3 sequence (DNA): TGTGCCAGCAGCCTACTCCCTCGAAAGCGAGGGACCCAGTACTTC.

The chain joins TRBV20-1 to TRBJ1-1; D unresolved. V shed 1 base and J shed 0 bases, with 9 bases lying between them. Germline V gene data show CDR1 as DFQATT and CDR2 as SNEGSKA (reference sequence). The CDR3 runs 14 residues. The CDR3 DNA sequence: TGCAGTGCTAGAGCCCCACCAATGAACACTGAAGCTTTCTTT. Its protein is CSARAPPMNTEAFF.

V and J are TRBV7-2 and TRBJ2-3; no clear D gene. Germline V gene data show CDR1 as SGHTA and CDR2 as FQGNSA. CDR3 length: 14 amino acids. The V and J ends lost 5 bases and 4 bases respectively, with 13 bases between them. Written as DNA, the CDR3 is TGTGCCAGCAGCCCGGGCCTCCGGGCAGATACGCAGTATTTT. Encoded protein: CASSPGLRADTQYF.

The gene calls are TRBV5-1 and TRBJ2-2, with TRBD1 identical over 7 bases. The CDR3 totals 18 residues. Germline loops: CDR1 SGHRS, CDR2 YFSETQ. Trimming cost V 4 bases and J 6 bases; bases outside gene matches: 18. CDR3 sequence reads: CASSPRRSGDSNAGELFF. The CDR3 DNA reads as TGCGCCAGCAGCCCACGACGTTCCGGGGACAGTAACGCCGGGGAGCTGTTTTTT.

This clonotype was seen just once. A read error may account for a junction end that differs from germline. The rearrangement uses TRBV4-1 and TRBJ2-5; D uncertain. This CDR3 region has 14 residues. Per germline, CDR1 MGHRA and CDR2 YSYEKL. CDR3: CAGSQDLKGETQYF. The CDR3 coding sequence is TGCGCCGGCAGCCAAGATCTGAAGGGAGAGACCCAGTACTTC.